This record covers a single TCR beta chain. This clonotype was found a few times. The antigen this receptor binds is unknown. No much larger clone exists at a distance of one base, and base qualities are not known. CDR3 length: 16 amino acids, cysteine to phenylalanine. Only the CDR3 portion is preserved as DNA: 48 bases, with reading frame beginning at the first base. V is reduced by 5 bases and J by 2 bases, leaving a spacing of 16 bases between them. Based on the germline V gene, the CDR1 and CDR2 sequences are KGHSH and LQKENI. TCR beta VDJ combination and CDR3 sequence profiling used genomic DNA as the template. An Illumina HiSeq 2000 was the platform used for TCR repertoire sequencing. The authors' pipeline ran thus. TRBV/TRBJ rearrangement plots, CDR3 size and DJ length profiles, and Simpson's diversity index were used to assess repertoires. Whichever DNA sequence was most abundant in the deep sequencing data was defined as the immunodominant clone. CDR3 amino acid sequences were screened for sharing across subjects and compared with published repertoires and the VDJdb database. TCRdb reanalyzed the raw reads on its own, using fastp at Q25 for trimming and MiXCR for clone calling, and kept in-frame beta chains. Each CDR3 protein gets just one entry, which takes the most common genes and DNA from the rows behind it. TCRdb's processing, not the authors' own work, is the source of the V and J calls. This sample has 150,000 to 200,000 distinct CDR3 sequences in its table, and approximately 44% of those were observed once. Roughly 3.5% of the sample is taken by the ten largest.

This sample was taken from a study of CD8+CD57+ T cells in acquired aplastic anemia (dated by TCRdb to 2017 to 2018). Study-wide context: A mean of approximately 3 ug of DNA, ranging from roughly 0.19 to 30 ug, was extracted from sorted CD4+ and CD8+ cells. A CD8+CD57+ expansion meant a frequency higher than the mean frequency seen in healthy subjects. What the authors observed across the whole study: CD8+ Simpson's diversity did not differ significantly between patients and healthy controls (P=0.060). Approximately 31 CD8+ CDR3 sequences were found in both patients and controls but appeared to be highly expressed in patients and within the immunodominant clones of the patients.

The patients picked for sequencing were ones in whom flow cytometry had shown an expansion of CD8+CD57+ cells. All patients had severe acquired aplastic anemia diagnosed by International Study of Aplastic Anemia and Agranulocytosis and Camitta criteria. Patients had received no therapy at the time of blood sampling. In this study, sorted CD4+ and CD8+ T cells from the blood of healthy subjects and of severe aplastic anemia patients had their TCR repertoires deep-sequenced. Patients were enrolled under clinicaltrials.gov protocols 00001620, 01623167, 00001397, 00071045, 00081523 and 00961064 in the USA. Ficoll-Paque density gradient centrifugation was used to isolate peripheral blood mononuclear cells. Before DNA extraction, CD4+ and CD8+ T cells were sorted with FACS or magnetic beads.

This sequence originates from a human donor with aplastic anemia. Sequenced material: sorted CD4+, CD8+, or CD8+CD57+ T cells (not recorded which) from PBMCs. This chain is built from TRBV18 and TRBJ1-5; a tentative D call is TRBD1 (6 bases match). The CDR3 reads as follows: CASSATGSGGNQPQHF. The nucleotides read TGTGCCAGCTCAGCCACAGGGAGTGGCGGCAATCAGCCCCAGCATTTT. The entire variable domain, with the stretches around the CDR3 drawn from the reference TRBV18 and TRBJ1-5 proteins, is NAGVMQNPRHLVRRRGQEARLRCSPMKGHSHVYWYRQLPEEGLKFMVYLQKENIIDESGMPKERFSAEFPKEGPSILRIQQVVRGDSAAYFCASSATGSGGNQPQHFGDGTRLSIL.